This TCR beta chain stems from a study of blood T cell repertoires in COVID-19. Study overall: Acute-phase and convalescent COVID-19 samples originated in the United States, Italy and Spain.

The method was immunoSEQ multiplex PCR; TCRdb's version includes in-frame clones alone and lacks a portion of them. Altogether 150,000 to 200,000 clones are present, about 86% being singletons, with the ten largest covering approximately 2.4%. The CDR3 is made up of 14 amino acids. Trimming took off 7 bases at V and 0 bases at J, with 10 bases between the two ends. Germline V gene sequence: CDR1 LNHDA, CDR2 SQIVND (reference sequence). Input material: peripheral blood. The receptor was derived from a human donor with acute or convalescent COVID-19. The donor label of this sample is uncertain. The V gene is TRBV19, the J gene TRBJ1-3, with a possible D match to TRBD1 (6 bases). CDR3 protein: CASTRGSSGNTIYF. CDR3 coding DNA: TGTGCCAGTACCAGGGGCAGCTCTGGAAACACCATATATTTT. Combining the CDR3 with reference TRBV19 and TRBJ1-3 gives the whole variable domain DGGITQSPKYLFRKEGQNVTLSCEQNLNHDAMYWYRQDPGQGLRLIYYSQIVNDFQKGDIAEGYSVSREKKESFPLTVTSAQKNPTAFYLCASTRGSSGNTIYFGEGSWLTVV.